This is a list of T cell receptor beta chains from one sample in a study of T cell responses to AZD1222 COVID-19 vaccine. Repertoires were generated with immunoSEQ multiplex PCR, while TCRdb's copy carries only in-frame clones and drops some. The repertoire holds 200,000 or so clones, with around 90% as singletons. The specimen comprised peripheral blood, sampled on day 0 of AZD1222 vaccination. The receptors shown here come from an adult in good health. CDR3s include the opening cysteine and the closing phenylalanine or tryptophan. A D gene is named only where the DNA matches it firmly.

TRBV29-1,TRBJ2-3,15,.,CSVEDPGSSTDTQYF
TRBV7-9,TRBJ1-6,14,.,CASTVDRLGSPLHF
TRBV2,TRBJ1-5,15,.,CASSGQGSGNQPQHF
TRBV4-2,TRBJ1-4,15,TRBD1,CASSPDRARGEKLFF
TRBV18,TRBJ2-1,15,TRBD2,CASSPGTSGVNEQFF
TRBV27,TRBJ2-7,12,.,CASSSSSYEQYF
TRBV10-3,TRBJ2-2,13,.,CAISEEGIGELFF
TRBV19,TRBJ2-1,15,TRBD2,CASRYTGLADNEQFF
TRBV28,TRBJ2-1,16,.,CASSPGTRSSYNEQFF
TRBV9,TRBJ2-7,13,.,CASSVGQNYEQYF
TRBV4-1,TRBJ2-5,17,.,CASSQGLRAGAEETQYF
TRBV7-2,TRBJ2-7,14,.,CASSFGTGTYEQYF
TRBV5-1,TRBJ2-7,14,TRBD2,CASSFSGGAYEQYF
TRBV5-1,TRBJ2-2,19,.,CASSLDSRGSYANTGELFF
TRBV29-1,TRBJ1-4,15,TRBD1,CSVLGTGGGGEKLFF
TRBV19,TRBJ1-6,15,TRBD1,CASSTTGGAESPLHF
TRBV5-1,TRBJ1-4,14,TRBD1,CASSLGDRDEKLFF
TRBV28,TRBJ1-3,16,TRBD1,CASSTPGQGGGNTIYF
TRBV5-3,TRBJ2-3,17,.,CARSFGSEGGGTDTQYF
TRBV27,TRBJ2-7,16,TRBD1,CASSLKPPTGGYEQYF
TRBV6-5,TRBJ1-2,15,.,CASSMTDSSHYGYTF
TRBV2,TRBJ2-7,14,.,CASSAQRPQGEQYF
TRBV18,TRBJ2-7,15,.,CASSPSLGGSYEQYF
TRBV19,TRBJ2-2,15,.,CASSIVSGNTGELFF
TRBV5-4,TRBJ2-5,13,.,CASSLQNGETQYF
TRBV18,TRBJ2-3,16,TRBD1,CASSPRQGAPTDTQYF
TRBV5-6,TRBJ2-1,16,TRBD2,CASSTTGTSGVYEQFF
TRBV5-1,TRBJ2-1,15,TRBD2,CASSSGLAAPNEQFF
TRBV7-3,TRBJ1-1,13,.,CASSLQGNTEAFF
TRBV20-1,TRBJ2-7,11,.,CSGRGDNEQYF
TRBV11-1,TRBJ2-1,13,.,CASSSSSRDEQFF
TRBV4-2,TRBJ2-1,15,TRBD2,CASSQESGDYNEQFF
TRBV18,TRBJ1-5,16,TRBD1,CASSPVAGQGHQPQHF
TRBV24-1,TRBJ2-3,16,TRBD2,CATSDGAGYFTDTQYF
TRBV28,TRBJ2-7,15,TRBD1,CASSRRGQGLGEQYF
TRBV27,TRBJ2-3,21,TRBD1,CASSSLGTGTTRGWVTDTQYF
TRBV27,TRBJ2-3,19,TRBD2,CASSFTSGRARGTQVTQYF